The clone carrying this T cell receptor (beta chain) appeared a single time. Its antigen is undetermined. Sorted-subset replicate PCR reactions were performed with 200 ng DNA, corresponding to tens of thousands of T cell genomes. Using immunoSEQ multiplex PCR, the repertoire was profiled, and TCRdb retains in-frame clones only, with some absent. Of millions of clones listed, approximately 95% are singletons. Trimming pared 3 bases from V and 6 bases from J, leaving 8 bases between. The CDR3 consists of 12 residues. Germline V gene lookup returns CDR1 MNHNS and CDR2 SASEGT. Terminally differentiated effector memory CD45RA+ cells were excluded from the naive CD8 cells, which were CD45RO-negative and positively selected for CCR7. The data belong to a study of shared clonotypes between healthy human individuals. Study-wide results and caveats: Sampling involved blood alone; tissue repertoires likely differ.

The TCR originated in a man aged 18-30 years in good health. The sequenced sample was naive CD8+ T cells sorted from blood. V gene TRBV6-1 combines with J gene TRBJ1-1, with a tentative D call TRBD1 (5 bases). As DNA, the CDR3 is TGTGCCAGCAGTGATATGACAGCTGAAGCTTTCTTT. Its protein product is CASSDMTAEAFF.